The text below deals with one T cell receptor (beta chain). What it binds is not known. With UMI labels, 5' RACE was used to prepare the TRB cDNA libraries. TCRdb processed the 5' RACE reads again and assigns one entry to each CDR3 protein, with no DNA. The sample includes about 56,000 distinct CDR3 sequences. The CDR3 totals 18 residues. The germline CDR1 and CDR2 sequences are MDHEN and SYDVKM. This specimen comes from a study of CXCR3-negative and CXCR3-positive naive CD8 T cells. Study results and limitations: Diversity ran similarly high across both naive subsets but far lower in memory CD8+ cells.

The chain combines TRBV28 with TRBJ2-2; without DNA, the TCRdb call of TRBD1 cannot be checked. The TCR sequence derives from a human donor in good health. Some clones in this sample may be carry-over from other donors' samples. What was sequenced was memory CD8+ T cells from blood. CDR3 loop: CASSTGTGGRHDTGELFF.